The T cell receptor (beta chain) under discussion was sequenced for a study of blood T cells in healthy people across ages. This CDR3 contains 15 residues. From germline, CDR1 is MNHEY and CDR2 SVGEGT. V lost 1 base and J lost 1, with 9 bases in between. It was with a sample-barcoded 5' primer and a J-beta primer mix that a second PCR of roughly 7 to 12 cycles was run. TCRdb redid the calling of the 5' RACE reads with MiXCR, one entry per CDR3 protein. The sample holds about a million distinct CDR3 sequences, around two fifths seen once. This TCR was recovered from a man aged 18 to 29 in good health. The V call is TRBV6-2 or TRBV6-3, the J call TRBJ2-3; no reliable D call. Sequencing input: blood. The CDR3 protein is CASSYYIRRTDTQYF. The CDR3 DNA is TGTGCCAGCAGTTACTATATCAGACGCACAGATACGCAGTATTTT.